This T cell receptor beta chain comes out of a study of blood T cell repertoires in COVID-19. Study-wide background: Material from acute and convalescent COVID-19 was sourced from the United States, Italy and Spain.

In the original processing: Estimates of nucleated cell counts were drawn from the amplification of reference gene primers. TCRdb's copy holds only in-frame clones and misses some; the assay was immunoSEQ multiplex PCR. V, J and clone size reflect that table, while D and trimming were determined from the DNA. This table holds about 80,000 clones, roughly 85% found once. The Seattle patients, enrolled during active infection, were followed longitudinally. V lost 8 bases and J lost 7, with 8 bases in between. The germline CDR1 and CDR2 sequences are LNHDA and SQIVND (reference sequence). The CDR3 sequence is 11 residues long.

The TCR originated in a middle-aged man with COVID-19, enrolled during active disease. V gene TRBV19 combines with J gene TRBJ1-4; the D is unclear. The sequenced sample was peripheral blood. CDR3 nucleotides: TGTGCCAGTGCTAGAGGTGAAAAACTGTTTTTT. Protein: CASARGEKLFF.